This TCR beta chain was identified during a study of PD-L1 blockade in urothelial cancer. TCRdb's copy holds only in-frame clones and misses some; the assay was immunoSEQ multiplex PCR. Of about 90,000 clones listed, over 90% were seen once; the top ten hold around 10%. Germline lookup yields CDR1 LGHNA and CDR2 YSLEER. The CDR3 contains 13 residues. V was clipped by 5 bases and J by 1 base, with 8 bases between them. The material sequenced was PBMCs, taken around atezolizumab (anti-PD-L1) treatment. The chain recombines TRBV4-3 with TRBJ1-1; D is perhaps TRBD1 (5 bases). This receptor was obtained from a man aged 60 to 69 with urothelial cancer. The CDR3 here is CASSGDRNTEAFF. The CDR3 DNA reads as TGCGCCAGCAGCGGAGACAGGAACACTGAAGCTTTCTTT.